These T cell receptor beta chains were read from a single sample in a study of cytomegalovirus exposure and HLA in healthy donors. Sequenced by immunoSEQ multiplex PCR; TCRdb stores in-frame clones only, minus some. This sample yields around 120,000 clones, of which around 73% are seen a single time; about 8.2% belongs to the top ten. What was sequenced was PBMCs. These TCRs come from a woman aged 40 to 50 in good health and CMV-seropositive. Both conserved end residues are part of each CDR3. D genes are given only for firm matches. The size field is filled for only some rows; it gives once, few, many or a size class.

v_gene: TRBV19; abundance: NA; d_gene: NA; j_gene: TRBJ1-6; CDR3aa: CASSIGTGRFVFKPLHF; CDR3nt: TGTGCCAGTAGTATAGGCACAGGAAGATTTGTATTCAAGCCCCTCCACTTT
v_gene: TRBV2; abundance: NA; d_gene: NA; j_gene: TRBJ1-1; CDR3aa: CASIIGAANTEAFF; CDR3nt: TGTGCCAGCATTATTGGGGCAGCGAACACTGAAGCTTTCTTT
v_gene: TRBV7-8; abundance: NA; d_gene: NA; j_gene: TRBJ2-7; CDR3aa: CASSLVVRDYEQYF; CDR3nt: TGTGCCAGCAGCTTAGTCGTCCGGGACTACGAGCAGTACTTC
v_gene: TRBV28; abundance: NA; d_gene: TRBD1; j_gene: TRBJ1-4; CDR3aa: CASSSTGGSEKLFF; CDR3nt: TGTGCCAGCAGCTCCACAGGGGGTAGCGAAAAACTGTTTTTT
v_gene: TRBV7-9; abundance: few; d_gene: TRBD1; j_gene: TRBJ1-2; CDR3aa: CASSVSTGDPVNTF; CDR3nt: TGTGCCAGCAGCGTATCGACAGGGGACCCAGTCAACACCTTC
v_gene: TRBV7-6; abundance: many; d_gene: TRBD1; j_gene: TRBJ1-6; CDR3aa: CASSLGGTGYAPLHF; CDR3nt: TGTGCCAGCAGCTTAGGAGGGACAGGGTACGCACCCCTCCACTTT
v_gene: TRBV7-9; abundance: once; d_gene: NA; j_gene: TRBJ1-5; CDR3aa: CASSFGGGRQPQHF; CDR3nt: TGTGCCAGCAGCTTCGGGGGGGGAAGACAGCCCCAGCATTTT
v_gene: TRBV27; abundance: few; d_gene: NA; j_gene: TRBJ1-2; CDR3aa: CASSFRAGNYGYTF; CDR3nt: TGTGCCAGCAGTTTTAGGGCAGGGAACTATGGCTACACCTTC
v_gene: TRBV5-4; abundance: NA; d_gene: NA; j_gene: TRBJ2-1; CDR3aa: CASSRLGQSLNEQFF; CDR3nt: TGTGCCAGCAGCCGCCTAGGACAGAGCCTCAATGAGCAGTTCTTC
v_gene: TRBV11-2; abundance: NA; d_gene: NA; j_gene: TRBJ1-3; CDR3aa: CASSRGPAGNTIYF; CDR3nt: TGTGCCAGCAGCCGCGGCCCTGCTGGAAACACCATATATTTT
v_gene: TRBV5-1; abundance: NA; d_gene: TRBD2; j_gene: TRBJ2-3; CDR3aa: CASSSGGGTDTQYF; CDR3nt: TGCGCCAGCAGCTCGGGGGGAGGGACAGATACGCAGTATTTT
v_gene: TRBV4-3; abundance: NA; d_gene: NA; j_gene: TRBJ1-1; CDR3aa: CASSQDPQGMNTEAFF; CDR3nt: TGCGCCAGCAGCCAAGACCCACAGGGAATGAACACTGAAGCTTTCTTT
v_gene: TRBV10-3; abundance: few; d_gene: NA; j_gene: TRBJ1-1; CDR3aa: CAISDPKNTEAFF; CDR3nt: TGTGCCATCAGTGACCCCAAGAACACTGAAGCTTTCTTT
v_gene: TRBV13; abundance: NA; d_gene: TRBD1; j_gene: TRBJ1-2; CDR3aa: CASSLMDREWIYGYTF; CDR3nt: TGTGCCAGCAGCTTAATGGACAGGGAGTGGATCTATGGCTACACCTTC
v_gene: TRBV7-9; abundance: NA; d_gene: TRBD2; j_gene: TRBJ2-7; CDR3aa: CASSFGGGYEQYF; CDR3nt: TGTGCCAGCAGCTTCGGGGGAGGGTACGAGCAGTACTTC
v_gene: TRBV29-1; abundance: NA; d_gene: TRBD1; j_gene: TRBJ2-4; CDR3aa: CSVGTGENIQYF; CDR3nt: TGCAGCGTTGGGACAGGGGAAAACATTCAGTACTTC
v_gene: TRBV6-4; abundance: NA; d_gene: NA; j_gene: TRBJ1-6; CDR3aa: CASSAFGQGNSPLHF; CDR3nt: TGTGCCAGCAGTGCCTTCGGGCAGGGTAATTCACCCCTCCACTTT
v_gene: TRBV2; abundance: few; d_gene: NA; j_gene: TRBJ1-2; CDR3aa: CASSTGGYTF; CDR3nt: TGTGCCAGCAGTACGGGAGGCTACACCTTC
v_gene: TRBV4-3; abundance: NA; d_gene: TRBD2; j_gene: TRBJ2-2; CDR3aa: CASSHVAGGPAGELFF; CDR3nt: TGCGCCAGCAGCCATGTAGCGGGGGGGCCGGCCGGGGAGCTGTTTTTT
v_gene: TRBV7-2; abundance: NA; d_gene: NA; j_gene: TRBJ1-1; CDR3aa: CASSPQARGRAEAFF; CDR3nt: TGTGCCAGCAGCCCTCAAGCGAGGGGGAGAGCTGAAGCTTTCTTT
v_gene: TRBV5-1; abundance: NA; d_gene: NA; j_gene: TRBJ2-5; CDR3aa: CASSLAEFPETQYF; CDR3nt: TGCGCCAGCAGCTTGGCCGAGTTCCCAGAGACCCAGTACTTC
v_gene: TRBV5-6; abundance: few; d_gene: TRBD1; j_gene: TRBJ2-2; CDR3aa: CASSRRGDRGLSGELFF; CDR3nt: TGTGCCAGCAGCCGCAGAGGGGACAGGGGGCTGTCCGGGGAGCTGTTTTTT
v_gene: TRBV19; abundance: NA; d_gene: TRBD1; j_gene: TRBJ2-2; CDR3aa: CASSNRGVGELFF; CDR3nt: TGTGCCAGTAGCAACAGGGGTGTCGGGGAGCTGTTTTTT
v_gene: TRBV5-1; abundance: NA; d_gene: TRBD1; j_gene: TRBJ1-2; CDR3aa: CASSRDRENYGYTF; CDR3nt: TGCGCCAGCAGCAGGGACAGGGAGAACTATGGCTACACCTTC
v_gene: TRBV11-3; abundance: NA; d_gene: TRBD2; j_gene: TRBJ2-1; CDR3aa: CASSLNGGGRYNEQFF; CDR3nt: TGTGCCAGCAGCTTAAACGGCGGGGGGCGTTACAATGAGCAGTTCTTC
v_gene: TRBV6-1; abundance: few; d_gene: TRBD1; j_gene: TRBJ1-1; CDR3aa: CATLWTGITEAFF; CDR3nt: TGTGCCACCCTCTGGACAGGGATCACTGAAGCTTTCTTT
v_gene: TRBV7-9; abundance: NA; d_gene: TRBD1; j_gene: TRBJ1-1; CDR3aa: CASRDRANTEAFF; CDR3nt: TGTGCCAGCCGGGACAGGGCGAACACTGAAGCTTTCTTT
v_gene: TRBV4-3; abundance: once; d_gene: NA; j_gene: TRBJ1-2; CDR3aa: CASSQDKGVPYGYTF; CDR3nt: TGCGCCAGCAGCCAAGATAAGGGAGTCCCCTATGGCTACACCTTC
v_gene: TRBV7-6; abundance: NA; d_gene: NA; j_gene: TRBJ2-2; CDR3aa: CASSLAGRGELFF; CDR3nt: TGTGCCAGCAGCTTAGCGGGGCGTGGCGAGCTGTTTTTT
v_gene: TRBV6-1; abundance: NA; d_gene: TRBD1; j_gene: TRBJ1-2; CDR3aa: CASSEQRQGRYGYTF; CDR3nt: TGTGCCAGCAGTGAACAACGACAGGGAAGATATGGCTACACCTTC
v_gene: TRBV4-2; abundance: few; d_gene: TRBD2; j_gene: TRBJ2-2; CDR3aa: CASSQEIAGEVGELFF; CDR3nt: TGTGCCAGCAGCCAAGAAATAGCGGGGGAGGTCGGGGAGCTGTTTTTT
v_gene: TRBV5-4; abundance: NA; d_gene: TRBD1; j_gene: TRBJ1-1; CDR3aa: CASSYPQGMATEAFF; CDR3nt: TGTGCCAGCAGCTATCCACAGGGGATGGCCACTGAAGCTTTCTTT
v_gene: TRBV7-2; abundance: NA; d_gene: TRBD2; j_gene: TRBJ2-3; CDR3aa: CASRIAGGTDTQYF; CDR3nt: TGTGCCAGCAGGATAGCGGGGGGCACAGATACGCAGTATTTT
v_gene: TRBV10-2; abundance: NA; d_gene: NA; j_gene: TRBJ2-5; CDR3aa: CASNLSGGTQETQYF; CDR3nt: TGCGCCAGCAACCTATCAGGCGGGACCCAAGAGACCCAGTACTTC
v_gene: TRBV14; abundance: NA; d_gene: TRBD1; j_gene: TRBJ2-7; CDR3aa: CASSQTGHSYEQYF; CDR3nt: TGTGCCAGCAGCCAGACAGGGCACTCCTACGAGCAGTACTTC
v_gene: TRBV6-5; abundance: NA; d_gene: NA; j_gene: TRBJ2-3; CDR3aa: CATTGSTDTQYF; CDR3nt: TGTGCCACCACGGGGAGCACAGATACGCAGTATTTT
v_gene: TRBV2; abundance: NA; d_gene: TRBD1; j_gene: TRBJ2-3; CDR3aa: CASGRDSTLQDTQYF; CDR3nt: TGTGCCAGCGGCCGGGACAGTACCCTCCAAGATACGCAGTATTTT
v_gene: TRBV4-3; abundance: NA; d_gene: NA; j_gene: TRBJ1-5; CDR3aa: CASSQDWHQPQHF; CDR3nt: TGCGCCAGCAGCCAAGACTGGCACCAGCCCCAGCATTTT
v_gene: TRBV2; abundance: NA; d_gene: NA; j_gene: TRBJ1-2; CDR3aa: CASSLRVDGYTF; CDR3nt: TGTGCCAGCAGCCTGAGGGTGGATGGCTACACCTTC
v_gene: TRBV4-3; abundance: NA; d_gene: TRBD1; j_gene: TRBJ2-5; CDR3aa: CASSQEGTAATQYF; CDR3nt: TGCGCCAGCAGCCAAGAAGGGACAGCGGCGACCCAGTACTTC
v_gene: TRBV29-1; abundance: once; d_gene: NA; j_gene: TRBJ1-3; CDR3aa: CSARQDGNTIYF; CDR3nt: TGCAGCGCCCGACAGGACGGAAACACCATATATTTT
v_gene: TRBV18; abundance: NA; d_gene: TRBD1; j_gene: TRBJ1-1; CDR3aa: CASSPVTGVSTEAFF; CDR3nt: TGTGCCAGCTCACCAGTCACAGGGGTAAGCACTGAAGCTTTCTTT
v_gene: TRBV9; abundance: NA; d_gene: NA; j_gene: TRBJ1-1; CDR3aa: CASSTRTPGTMGQGAFF; CDR3nt: TGTGCCAGCAGCACACGAACCCCCGGGACAATGGGGCAAGGAGCTTTCTTT
v_gene: TRBV4-1; abundance: NA; d_gene: TRBD2; j_gene: TRBJ2-7; CDR3aa: CASSQTIGLAGEQYF; CDR3nt: TGCGCCAGCAGCCAGACCATCGGACTAGCGGGGGAGCAGTACTTC
v_gene: TRBV5-1; abundance: NA; d_gene: NA; j_gene: TRBJ2-5; CDR3aa: CASSPPGAPQETQYF; CDR3nt: TGCGCCAGCAGCCCCCCTGGGGCTCCGCAAGAGACCCAGTACTTC
v_gene: TRBV6-4; abundance: once; d_gene: TRBD2; j_gene: TRBJ2-5; CDR3aa: CASSGVAGQTQYF; CDR3nt: TGTGCCAGCAGTGGCGTAGCGGGGCAGACCCAGTACTTC
v_gene: TRBV5-1; abundance: NA; d_gene: NA; j_gene: TRBJ2-1; CDR3aa: CASSLSGDEQFF; CDR3nt: TGCGCCAGCAGCTTGTCAGGGGATGAGCAGTTCTTC